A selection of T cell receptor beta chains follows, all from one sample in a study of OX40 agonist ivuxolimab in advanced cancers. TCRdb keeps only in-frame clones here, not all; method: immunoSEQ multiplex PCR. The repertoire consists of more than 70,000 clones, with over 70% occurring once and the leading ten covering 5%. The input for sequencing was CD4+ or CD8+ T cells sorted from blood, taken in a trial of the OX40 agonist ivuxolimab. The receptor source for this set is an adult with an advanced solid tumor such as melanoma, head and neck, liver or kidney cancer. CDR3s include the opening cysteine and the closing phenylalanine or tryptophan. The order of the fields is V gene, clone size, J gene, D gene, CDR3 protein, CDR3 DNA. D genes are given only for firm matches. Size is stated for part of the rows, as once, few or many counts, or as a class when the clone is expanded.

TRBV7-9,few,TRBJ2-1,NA,CASSLGESEQFF,TGTGCCAGCAGCTTAGGCGAAAGTGAGCAGTTCTTC
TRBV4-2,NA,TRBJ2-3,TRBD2,CASSQTSGGSTDTQYF,TGTGCCAGCAGCCAGACTAGCGGGGGATCCACAGATACGCAGTATTTT
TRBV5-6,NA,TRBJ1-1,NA,CASGRVGTEAFF,TGTGCCAGCGGCAGAGTTGGCACTGAAGCTTTCTTT
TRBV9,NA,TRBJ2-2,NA,CASSVPSSTGELFF,TGTGCCAGCAGCGTGCCTAGCTCCACCGGGGAGCTGTTTTTT
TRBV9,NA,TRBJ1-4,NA,CASSPAGGLGEKLFF,TGTGCCAGCAGCCCCGCCGGGGGGTTAGGTGAAAAACTGTTTTTT
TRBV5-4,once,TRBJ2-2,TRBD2,CASSAGLAGGSNTGELFF,TGTGCCAGCAGCGCGGGACTAGCGGGAGGTTCGAACACCGGGGAGCTGTTTTTT
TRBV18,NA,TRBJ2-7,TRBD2,CASSPQTSGSGDEQYF,TGTGCCAGCTCACCCCAGACTAGCGGGAGTGGCGACGAGCAGTACTTC
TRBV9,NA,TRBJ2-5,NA,CASSAQISQETQYF,TGTGCCAGCAGCGCCCAAATATCCCAAGAGACCCAGTACTTC
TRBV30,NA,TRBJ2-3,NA,CAWSMVTDTQYF,TGTGCCTGGAGTATGGTCACAGATACGCAGTATTTT
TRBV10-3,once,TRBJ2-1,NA,CAISESPGYNEQFF,TGTGCCATCAGTGAGTCACCAGGATACAATGAGCAGTTCTTC
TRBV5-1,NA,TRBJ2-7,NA,CASNLNDYEQYF,TGCGCCAGCAACCTTAACGACTACGAGCAGTACTTC
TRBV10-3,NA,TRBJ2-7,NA,CAISGAAGSYEQYF,TGTGCCATCAGTGGGGCGGCTGGATCCTACGAGCAGTACTTC
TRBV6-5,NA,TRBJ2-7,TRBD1,CASSYGQGDNEQYF,TGTGCCAGCAGTTACGGACAGGGAGACAACGAGCAGTACTTC
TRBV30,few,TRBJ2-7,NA,CAWSVLRGYSYEQYF,TGTGCCTGGAGTGTCTTGAGGGGATACTCCTACGAGCAGTACTTC
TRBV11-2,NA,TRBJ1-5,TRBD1,CASSSGQGSQPQHF,TGTGCCAGCAGCTCGGGACAGGGGAGTCAGCCCCAGCATTTT
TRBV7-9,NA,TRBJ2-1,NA,CASSHHGSLSYNEQFF,TGTGCCAGCAGCCATCACGGGAGCCTCTCCTACAATGAGCAGTTCTTC
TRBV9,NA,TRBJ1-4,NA,CASSATEGSTNEKLFF,TGTGCCAGCAGCGCCACCGAAGGGTCGACTAATGAAAAACTGTTTTTT
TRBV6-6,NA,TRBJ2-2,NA,CASSYKVQTGELFF,TGTGCCAGCAGTTACAAGGTGCAGACCGGGGAGCTGTTTTTT
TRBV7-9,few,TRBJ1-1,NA,CASSLQGNTEAFF,TGTGCCAGCAGCTTACAGGGGAACACTGAAGCTTTCTTT
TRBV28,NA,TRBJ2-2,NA,CASSSQTNTGELFF,TGTGCCAGCAGTTCCCAAACGAACACCGGGGAGCTGTTTTTT